Presented here are 32 T cell receptor beta chains from one specimen sequenced in a study of T-cell memory formation after mild COVID-19. From the 5' RACE reads, TCRdb called clonotypes with MiXCR, one entry per CDR3 protein. The data contain tens of thousands of distinct CDR3 sequences, around 15% of them singletons. Sequenced: PBMCs or a T cell subset sorted from them (not recorded which). These receptors were taken from a man between 18 and 29 years old who had mild COVID-19 (a few samples of this study predate the infection). Cell type and time point are not known.

This clonotype was observed a few times. V gene TRBV9 combines with J gene TRBJ2-2; a weak D match, TRBD2 (5 bases). This CDR3 contains 15 residues. Trimming stripped 0 bases from V and 6 bases from J, with 12 bases between. From germline, CDR1 is SGDLS and CDR2 YYNGEE. Here the CDR3 DNA reads TGTGCCAGCAGCGTAGACCCACCGGGGTCCGGGGAGCTGTTTTTT. This encodes CASSVDPPGSGELFF. Supplemented by reference TRBV9 and TRBJ2-2, the full variable domain reads DSGVTQTPKHLITATGQRVTLRCSPRSGDLSVYWYQQSLDQGLQFLIQYYNGEERAKGNILERFSAQQFPDLHSELNLSSLELGDSALYFCASSVDPPGSGELFFGEGSRLTVL.

This clonotype came up a few times. The chain couples TRBV30 to TRBJ2-7; the match to TRBD1 covers 9 bases. CDR3 length: 13 residues. J lost 5 bases, V lost 3 bases, and 5 bases had no gene match. In germline, CDR1 is GTSNPN, CDR2 SVGIG (reference sequence). The CDR3 spells CAWRRTGAHEQYF. CDR3 DNA: TGTGCCTGGAGAAGGACAGGGGCACACGAGCAGTACTTC.

This clonotype showed up just a few times. This sequence joins TRBV7-8 and TRBJ2-7; 8 bases agree with TRBD1. Germline V gene data show CDR1 as SGHVS and CDR2 as FQNEAQ. The CDR3 runs to 15 residues. The V and J ends lost 0 bases and 4 bases, in that order; junction bases with no gene match: 5. The CDR3 DNA reads as TGTGCCAGCAGCTTAGCCAACAGGGGGATATACGAGCAGTACTTC. Translation gives CASSLANRGIYEQYF. Combining the CDR3 with reference TRBV7-8 and TRBJ2-7 gives the whole variable domain GAGVSQSPRYKVAKRGQDVALRCDPISGHVSLFWYQQALGQGPEFLTYFQNEAQLDKSGLPSDRFFAERPEGSVSTLKIQRTQQEDSAVYLCASSLANRGIYEQYFGPGTRLTVT.

There are a few counts of this clonotype. J is TRBJ2-3 and V is TRBV4-2; D is uncertain. Trimming removed 5 bases from V and 6 bases from J, with 9 bases in between. The CDR3 is 12 residues long. CDR1 is LGHNA and CDR2 is YNFKEQ in the germline V gene. The CDR3 DNA reads TGTGCCAGCAGCGGGATGAGGGATACGCAGTATTTT. Protein sequence: CASSGMRDTQYF.

The table lists this clonotype with a few counts. The J gene is TRBJ1-5, the V gene TRBV5-6, with 7 bases lining up with TRBD1. After removal of 4 bases from V and 7 bases from J, the junction contained 11 bases not matched to a gene. From germline, CDR1 is SGHDT and CDR2 YYEEEE. This CDR3 is 15 amino acids long. The CDR3 nucleotides read TGTGCCAGCAGCCAACAGGGGTTCGGGTCCCAGCCCCAGCATTTT. Translated, it gives CASSQQGFGSQPQHF.

This clonotype showed up many times. This chain links TRBV4-3 with TRBJ2-3, with a possible D match to TRBD2 (6 bases). CDR1 is LGHNA, CDR2 YSLEER, per germline. Trimming shortened V by 1 base and J by 5 bases, and 16 bases separated the two germline ends. The length of the CDR3 is 16 residues. CDR3 residues: CASSQAWRGQGDTQYF. CDR3 bases: TGCGCCAGCAGCCAAGCTTGGCGGGGTCAGGGAGATACGCAGTATTTT.

The chain joins TRBV20-1 to TRBJ2-7; possibly TRBD1 for D (6 bases). Looked up from germline, CDR1 is DFQATT and CDR2 is SNEGSKA (reference sequence). V shed 7 bases and J shed 4 bases, with 17 bases lying between them. The CDR3 covers 13 residues. As DNA, the CDR3 is TGCAGTGGCAGGGGTCGGGGCGCGTACGAGCAGTACGTC. This sequence encodes CSGRGRGAYEQYV.

The CDR3 coding sequence is TGTGCCAGCAGTTACTCGTACAGGGGGCACACTGAAGCTTTCTTT. Its protein is CASSYSYRGHTEAFF. V is TRBV6-5 and J is TRBJ1-1, with TRBD1 matching 9 bases. Per germline, CDR1 MNHEY and CDR2 SVGAGI. This CDR3 region has 15 residues. Trimming at V came to 0 bases and at J to 3 bases, leaving 2 bases not matched to a gene.

A few counts support this clonotype. The chain has TRBV5-1 and TRBJ2-1, with D hard to call. The CDR3 is 19 amino acids. V shed 0 bases and J shed 0 bases, with 19 bases lying between them. Germline V CDR1 and CDR2: SGHRS, YFSETQ. The CDR3 spells CASSLAVLGPASSYNEQFF. The CDR3, as DNA: TGCGCCAGCAGCTTGGCCGTTTTGGGCCCCGCAAGCTCCTACAATGAGCAGTTCTTC.

This clonotype has a handful of counts. This chain uses TRBV18 with TRBJ2-1; D is uncertain. V gave up 2 bases and J gave up 0 bases, with 8 bases separating them. Germline CDR1 and CDR2: KGHSH and LQKENI. This CDR3 comprises 15 residues. The CDR3 loop reads CASSPEVSSYNEQFF. For the CDR3, the DNA is TGTGCCAGCTCACCAGAGGTTAGCTCCTACAATGAGCAGTTCTTC. The complete variable domain, with remaining parts taken from reference TRBV18 and TRBJ2-1, reads NAGVMQNPRHLVRRRGQEARLRCSPMKGHSHVYWYRQLPEEGLKFMVYLQKENIIDESGMPKERFSAEFPKEGPSILRIQQVVRGDSAAYFCASSPEVSSYNEQFFGPGTRLTVL.

The chain has TRBV5-1 and TRBJ1-1; TRBD1 might be the D (5 bases). Germline V lookup: CDR1 SGHRS, CDR2 YFSETQ. This CDR3 has 15 residues. V lost 4 bases and J 0 bases, leaving 13 bases between the germline ends. CDR3: CASSDGTVMNTEAFF. In DNA form, the CDR3 reads TGCGCCAGCAGCGACGGGACGGTCATGAACACTGAAGCTTTCTTT.

The chain carries TRBV12-5 and TRBJ2-7; D not certain. V was trimmed by 2 bases and J by 3 bases, leaving 8 bases between them. The CDR3 totals 13 residues. CDR1 and CDR2 (germline): LGHNT, FRNRAP. For the CDR3, the DNA is TGTGCTAGTGGTTTGTCCCAGAGCTACGAGCAGTACTTC. As protein: CASGLSQSYEQYF.

This clonotype was seen only a few times. This chain joins TRBV6-2 or TRBV6-3 and TRBJ1-5, with D hard to call. The germline V gene encodes CDR1 MNHEY and CDR2 SVGEGT. The CDR3 has 15 amino acids. Trimming removed 0 bases at V and 5 bases at J, with 11 bases between. In nucleotides, the CDR3 is TGTGCCAGCAGTTACTCGATCTCCGGGCATCAGCCCCAGCATTTT. Translation gives CASSYSISGHQPQHF.

Within the sample, this clonotype is hyperexpanded. The chain employs TRBV27 and TRBJ2-7; TRBD2 matches 7 bases. This CDR3 region has 15 residues. Germline V gene data show CDR1 as MNHEY and CDR2 as SMNVEV (reference sequence). J gave up 2 bases and V 6 bases, and 10 bases lay outside the gene matches. CDR3 protein: CASSQWGGTPYEQYF. For the CDR3, the DNA is TGTGCCAGCAGCCAATGGGGGGGTACGCCCTACGAGCAGTACTTC.

This clonotype was detected only a few times. The chain couples TRBV9 to TRBJ1-6, with TRBD1 matching over 8 bases. V lost 4 bases to trimming and J lost 4 bases; unmatched junction nucleotides: 4. From germline, CDR1 is SGDLS and CDR2 YYNGEE. CDR3 length: 15 residues. CDR3 residues: CASSTRTGYNSPLHF. The CDR3 DNA is TGTGCCAGCAGCACCAGGACAGGGTATAATTCACCCCTCCACTTT.

The CDR3 nucleotides read TGTGCCAGCAGCATGGGGACAGGGCGCAATCAGCCCCAGCATTTT. It yields the protein CASSMGTGRNQPQHF. This chain links TRBV7-8 with TRBJ1-5, with 9 bases aligning to TRBD1. Germline CDR1 and CDR2: SGHVS and FQNEAQ. This CDR3 is built from 15 residues. V shed 5 bases and J 2 bases; nucleotides not matched to a gene: 4. The full variable domain, its missing parts supplied by reference TRBV7-8 and TRBJ1-5, is GAGVSQSPRYKVAKRGQDVALRCDPISGHVSLFWYQQALGQGPEFLTYFQNEAQLDKSGLPSDRFFAERPEGSVSTLKIQRTQQEDSAVYLCASSMGTGRNQPQHFGDGTRLSIL.

On this clonotype: Just one base apart from a much larger clone, this may be a read error. V gene TRBV19 combines with J gene TRBJ2-2; TRBD1 aligns across 8 bases. This CDR3 is 15 amino acids long. Trimming cost V 0 bases and J 5 bases; bases outside gene matches: 2. Germline V gives CDR1 LNHDA, CDR2 SQIVND (reference sequence). In DNA form, the CDR3 reads TGTGCCAGTAGTATAGAGGACAGGGTAACCGGGGAGCTGTTTTTT. It is translated as CASSIEDRVTGELFF.

The V and J genes are TRBV25-1 and TRBJ1-4; 7 positions match TRBD1. Per the germline V gene, CDR1 is MGHDK and CDR2 is SYGVNS. CDR3 length: 11 amino acids. V dropped 6 bases and J dropped 13; count of bases not matched to a gene: 5. CDR3 DNA sequence: TGTGCCAGCAGCCAGGGGGGAAGACTGTTTTTT. Translated: CASSQGGRLFF.

The chain employs TRBV12-1 and TRBJ2-1; TRBD2, the table's D call, was not compared with the DNA. TRBV12-1 is deemed a pseudogene. The CDR3 totals 19 residues. The CDR3 DNA follows: TGTGCCAGCAGCTTGGGCTACCGACTAGCGGGGACCTCCTACAATGAGCAGTTCTTC. It encodes CASSLGYRLAGTSYNEQFF.

This clonotype was found many times. The V call is TRBV7-6, the J call TRBJ2-3, with 7 bases aligning to TRBD1. Germline trimming cut 2 bases from V and 4 bases from J; bases unmatched to any gene: 6. The germline CDR1 and CDR2 sequences are SGHVS and FNYEAQ. This CDR3 is built from 15 residues. The CDR3, as DNA: TGTGCCAGCAGCTTACTACAGGGGAACCCAGATACGCAGTATTTT. It codes for CASSLLQGNPDTQYF.

This clonotype was seen a few times. CDR3: CASSSTRGVYEQYF. The CDR3 nucleotides are TGTGCCAGCAGCTCTACCCGCGGGGTCTACGAGCAGTACTTC. The chain couples TRBV7-9 to TRBJ2-7; maybe TRBD2 (6 bases). The CDR3 contains 14 residues. Germline lookup yields CDR1 SEHNR and CDR2 FQNEAQ (reference sequence). Between the trimmed V and J ends, which lost 4 bases and 3 bases, there was a span of 13 bases.

This chain links TRBV11-2 with TRBJ2-4; D call uncertain. The length of the CDR3 is 13 residues. CDR1 and CDR2 (germline): SGHAT, FQNNGV. V lost 3 bases and J 8 bases, leaving 11 bases between the germline ends. This chain's CDR3 is CASSFWAGDIQYF. As DNA, the CDR3 is TGTGCCAGCAGCTTTTGGGCTGGGGACATTCAGTACTTC.

This chain uses TRBV27 with TRBJ1-1, with 10 bases fitting TRBD1. There are 14 residues in the CDR3. Germline V CDR1 and CDR2: MNHEY, SMNVEV (reference sequence). V was pared by 8 bases and J by 5 bases, with 8 bases of the junction left unmatched. CDR3 sequence (DNA): TGTGCCAGCCACAACGAGGGACAGGGGACTGAAGCTTTCTTT. Amino acid sequence: CASHNEGQGTEAFF.

The rearrangement uses TRBV7-9 and TRBJ2-1, with D possibly TRBD2 on 6 matching bases. Germline CDR1 and CDR2: SEHNR and FQNEAQ (reference sequence). V shed 3 bases and J shed 12 bases, with 12 bases lying between them. CDR3 length equals 12 residues. The CDR3 nucleotides read TGTGCCAGCAGCTTCGGGGGAGAGTGGCAGTTCTTC. Protein product: CASSFGGEWQFF.

This clonotype was counted a few times. This rearrangement joins TRBV7-6 to TRBJ1-5; 10 nucleotides match TRBD1. CDR3 length: 14 residues. The J segment lost 6 bases and the V segment lost 4 bases, leaving 3 bases of the junction unmatched. Germline values: CDR1 SGHVS, CDR2 FNYEAQ. The CDR3 nucleotides are TGTGCCAGCAGCTGGGGACAGGGGAGTCAGCCCCAGCATTTT. This gives the protein CASSWGQGSQPQHF. The full variable domain, its missing parts supplied by reference TRBV7-6 and TRBJ1-5, is GAGVSQSPRYKVTKRGQDVALRCDPISGHVSLYWYRQALGQGPEFLTYFNYEAQQDKSGLPNDRFSAERPEGSISTLTIQRTEQRDSAMYRCASSWGQGSQPQHFGDGTRLSIL.

This clonotype was counted a few times. This chain links TRBV4-1 with TRBJ2-2; the D is unclear. The CDR3 spans 20 residues. The V gene lost 1 base and the J gene lost 5 bases, with 26 bases spanning the gap. Germline CDR1 is MGHRA and CDR2 is YSYEKL. CDR3 DNA sequence: TGCGCCAGCAGCCAAGGGCATGGTACGGTGCCCGGTGGCAGGACCGGGGAGCTGTTTTTT. It codes for CASSQGHGTVPGGRTGELFF.

The chain joins TRBV30 to TRBJ1-6, with a tentative D call TRBD1 (5 bases). Per germline, CDR1 GTSNPN and CDR2 SVGIG (reference sequence). The CDR3 length is 14 residues. Between the trimmed V and J ends, which lost 0 bases and 9 bases, there was a span of 12 bases. The CDR3 DNA follows: TGTGCCTGGAGTGTAAGACAGATGAGTTCACCCCTCCACTTT. Translated, it gives CAWSVRQMSSPLHF.

The V and J genes are TRBV27 and TRBJ2-7, with 10 bases lining up with TRBD2. Germline lookup yields CDR1 MNHEY and CDR2 SMNVEV (reference sequence). V lost 2 bases, J lost 0 bases, and 1 base stayed unmatched. The CDR3 extends over 15 amino acids. CDR3 bases: TGTGCCAGCAGTTTAAGCGGGGGGGCCTCCTACGAGCAGTACTTC. It translates to CASSLSGGASYEQYF.

This clonotype was seen only a few times. V is TRBV6-2 or TRBV6-3 and J is TRBJ2-3; TRBD2 aligns across 12 bases. The junction had 4 bases not matched to a gene; V was cut back by 5 bases and J by 4 bases. This CDR3 is 15 amino acids long. Germline V gene sequence: CDR1 MNHEY, CDR2 SVGEGT. CDR3 sequence reads: CASSRTSGAPDTQYF. Written as DNA, the CDR3 is TGTGCCAGCAGTAGGACTAGCGGGGCTCCAGATACGCAGTATTTT.

This clonotype turned up a few times. J is TRBJ2-2 and V is TRBV5-1; the D is unclear. CDR3 length equals 14 residues. Trimming took off 5 bases at V and 5 bases at J, with 13 bases between the two ends. CDR1 and CDR2 from the germline V gene are SGHRS and YFSETQ. Written as DNA, the CDR3 is TGCGCCAGCAGTCCCGCGGTCCAGACCGGGGAGCTGTTTTTT. Its translation: CASSPAVQTGELFF.

This clonotype was detected a few times. V gene TRBV6-5 combines with J gene TRBJ2-5; 8 positions match TRBD1. The CDR3 consists of 16 residues. V gave up 6 bases and J gave up 5 bases; unmatched junction bases: 14. Germline V CDR1 and CDR2: MNHEY, SVGAGI. CDR3 in amino acids: CASSSPGDRPQETQYF. DNA of the CDR3: TGTGCCAGCAGCAGCCCCGGGGACAGGCCTCAGGAGACCCAGTACTTC.

This clonotype was seen ten or more times. The chain is built from TRBV12-3 or TRBV12-4 and TRBJ1-2; D is undetermined. V was shortened by 7 bases and J by 0 bases, with 15 bases between the two germline ends. The CDR3 has 15 residues. CDR3 sequence (DNA): TGTGCCAGCACCTTTCGCCCAGCAGCTAACTATGGCTACACCTTC. Translation gives CASTFRPAANYGYTF.